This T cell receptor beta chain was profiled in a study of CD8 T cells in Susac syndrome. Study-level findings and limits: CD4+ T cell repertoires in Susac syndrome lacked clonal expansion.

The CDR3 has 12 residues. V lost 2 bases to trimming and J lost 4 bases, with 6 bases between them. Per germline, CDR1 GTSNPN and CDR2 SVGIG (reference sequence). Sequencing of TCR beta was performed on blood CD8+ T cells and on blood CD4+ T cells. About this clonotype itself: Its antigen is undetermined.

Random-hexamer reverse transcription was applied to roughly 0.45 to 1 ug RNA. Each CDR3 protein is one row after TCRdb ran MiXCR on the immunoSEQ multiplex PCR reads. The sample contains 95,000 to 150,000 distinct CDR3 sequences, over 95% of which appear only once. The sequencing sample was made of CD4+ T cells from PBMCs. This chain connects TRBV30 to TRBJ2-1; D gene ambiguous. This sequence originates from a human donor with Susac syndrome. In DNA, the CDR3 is TGTGCCTGGAGTCCCGGGTACAATGAGCAGTTCTTC. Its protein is CAWSPGYNEQFF.